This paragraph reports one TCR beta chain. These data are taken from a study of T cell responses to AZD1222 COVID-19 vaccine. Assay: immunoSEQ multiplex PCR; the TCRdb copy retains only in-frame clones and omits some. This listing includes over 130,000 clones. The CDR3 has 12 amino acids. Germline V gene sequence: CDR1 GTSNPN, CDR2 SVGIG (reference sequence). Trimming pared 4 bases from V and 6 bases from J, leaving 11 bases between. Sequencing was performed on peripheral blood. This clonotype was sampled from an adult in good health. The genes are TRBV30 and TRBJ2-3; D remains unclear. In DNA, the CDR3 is TGTGCCTGGAATCTCGTCATCGATACGCAGTATTTT. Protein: CAWNLVIDTQYF.